This TCR delta chain is from a study of gammadelta T cells in human blood (dated by TCRdb to between 2020 and 2021). What the work shows at the level of the full study, not this receptor alone: In the study, polyclonal expansion of innate gamma-delta T cells immediately after birth was reported to appear to be driven by microbial exposure.

This clone is classified as large (0.1 to 1%). The specificity of this receptor is unknown. Base qualities are not at hand, and no much larger clone is one base apart. The CDR3 measures 18 amino acids from cysteine to phenylalanine. Kept here is only the CDR3 DNA, which spans 54 bases and is read in frame from base 1. The germline V gene (reference sequence) specifies TVYSNPD as CDR1 and GDNSRS as CDR2. V loses 4 bases, J loses 0 bases, and the germline ends lie 27 bases apart. Library preparation used RT-PCR. For sequencing, an Illumina MiSeq was employed. TCRdb called clones anew from the public reads via CATT; matching DNA rows were later pooled. This sample comprises several hundred delta-chain clones, 40% to 50% of them detected only once. The ten largest account for about a sixth of the sample.

The V gene is TRDV3 and the J gene is TRDJ1; the D segment is perhaps TRDD2 or TRDD3, each sharing 5 matched bases. This TCR was recovered from a human donor. The material sequenced was non-Vgamma9Vdelta2 gamma-delta T cells from infant blood. The DNA is TGTGCCTCCCTACCTTCTTCCCCGGGTGGGGAATACACCGATAAACTCATCTTT. It codes for CASLPSSPGGEYTDKLIF.